The 17 T cell receptor beta chains given below trace back to one sample, sequenced in a study of technical replicates of blood from a handful of donors. The repertoire was sequenced with immunoSEQ multiplex PCR; TCRdb's copy has only in-frame clones and lacks some. This table has about 87,000 clones, roughly 94% appearing once. The sample comprised T cells isolated from PBMCs. These receptors came from a human donor in good health.

J is TRBJ2-7 and V is TRBV29-1; 7 bases match TRBD2. From germline, CDR1 is SQVTM and CDR2 ANQGSEA. This CDR3 contains 13 residues. V trimming: 6 bases; J trimming: 1 base; junction bases outside the gene matches: 6. The CDR3 DNA sequence: TGCAGCGTGGCGGGAGAAGCATCCTACGAGCAGTACTTC. This gives the protein CSVAGEASYEQYF.

The chain combines TRBV18 with TRBJ1-2; D possibly corresponds to TRBD1 (5 bases). The CDR3 contains 14 residues. Trimming took off 0 bases at V and 7 bases at J, with 12 bases between the two ends. The V gene's germline CDR1 is KGHSH and CDR2 LQKENI. The CDR3 nucleotides read TGTGCCAGCTCACCACCTAGGGGCGGGGCTGGCTACACCTTC. It yields the protein CASSPPRGGAGYTF.

The chain recombines TRBV18 with TRBJ2-6, with D perhaps matching TRBD1 (5 bases). Trimming took 2 bases from V and 0 from J, leaving 8 bases between them. The germline V gene has CDR1 KGHSH and CDR2 LQKENI. CDR3 length: 16 amino acids. The chain's CDR3 is CASSPSRDSGANVLTF. In DNA, the CDR3 is TGTGCCAGCTCACCAAGCAGGGACTCTGGGGCCAACGTCCTGACTTTC.

This rearrangement joins TRBV5-4 to TRBJ2-7; 8 bases line up with TRBD2. Unmatched junction bases numbered 7, after V lost 2 bases and J lost 0 bases. The CDR3 is 16 amino acids. CDR1 and CDR2 from the germline V gene are SGHNT and YYREEE (reference sequence). The CDR3 bases are TGTGCCAGCAGCTTTTTTAGCGGGGTTAGCTCCTACGAGCAGTACTTC. Translating gives CASSFFSGVSSYEQYF.

V usage is TRBV7-6 and J usage is TRBJ2-1; maybe TRBD2 (6 bases). Trimming left V 7 bases short and J 10 bases short, with 20 bases between. Germline loops: CDR1 SGHVS, CDR2 FNYEAQ. CDR3 length: 14 residues. As DNA, the CDR3 is TGTGCCAGCACCGTTTTTTCGGGAGCTCGGGAGCAGTTCTTC. It codes for CASTVFSGAREQFF.

The genes are TRBV14 and TRBJ1-2, with D perhaps matching TRBD1 (6 bases). V was clipped by 5 bases and J by 3 bases, with 16 bases between them. Germline CDR1 and CDR2: SGHDN and FVKESK. CDR3 length: 15 residues. CDR3 bases: TGTGCCAGCAGCACGACAGGATCAATATACTATGGCTACACCTTC. This sequence encodes CASSTTGSIYYGYTF.

This chain uses TRBV7-2 with TRBJ2-7; the D gene is possibly TRBD2 (6 bases). V was trimmed by 2 bases and J by 5 bases, leaving 19 bases between them. Germline V gene sequence: CDR1 SGHTA, CDR2 FQGNSA. There are 16 residues in the CDR3. As DNA, the CDR3 is TGTGCCAGCAGCTTACCCATCTTCGGGAGTAGTGACGAGCAGTACTTC. Its protein is CASSLPIFGSSDEQYF.

This chain uses TRBV7-2 with TRBJ1-1, with D possibly TRBD1 on 5 matching bases. The CDR3 runs to 12 residues. The germline V gene encodes CDR1 SGHTA and CDR2 FQGNSA. The V end was cut by 7 bases, the J end by 5 bases, with 11 bases between. Here the CDR3 reads CASNQRGTEAFF. DNA of the CDR3: TGTGCCAGCAACCAACGGGGGACTGAAGCTTTCTTT. Full variable domain (outside the CDR3, taken from reference TRBV7-2 and TRBJ1-1): GAGVSQSPSNKVTEKGKDVELRCDPISGHTALYWYRQSLGQGLEFLIYFQGNSAPDKSGLPSDRFSAERTGGSVSTLTIQRTQQEDSAVYLCASNQRGTEAFFGQGTRLTVV.

V usage is TRBV27 and J usage is TRBJ2-7, with D possibly matching TRBD1 (7 bases). The germline gives CDR1 MNHEY, CDR2 SMNVEV (reference sequence). The CDR3 runs to 14 residues. Trimming shortened V by 2 bases and J by 6 bases, and 14 bases separated the two germline ends. The CDR3 DNA reads TGTGCCAGCAGTTTACATGGGACAGCGGGCGAGCAGTACTTC. Its translation is CASSLHGTAGEQYF.

The genes are TRBV5-1 and TRBJ2-1, with D perhaps matching TRBD2 (5 bases). The ends were cut back, 2 bases at V and 5 bases at J, with 11 bases in the middle. Germline CDR1 is SGHRS and CDR2 is YFSETQ. The CDR3 is made up of 14 amino acids. CDR3 protein: CASSLLGDHNEQFF. DNA for the CDR3: TGCGCCAGCAGCTTACTAGGAGATCACAATGAGCAGTTCTTC.

This chain links TRBV29-1 with TRBJ1-4, with 7 positions matching TRBD1. The CDR3 loop spans 12 amino acids. Germline values: CDR1 SQVTM, CDR2 ANQGSEA. The CDR3 region is CGYRGQDEKLFF. The CDR3 DNA reads TGCGGGTACAGGGGTCAGGATGAAAAACTGTTTTTT.

The gene calls are TRBV10-3 and TRBJ2-7, with D hard to call. With 9 bases removed from V and 0 bases from J, the gap between germline ends came to 12 bases. Germline CDR1 ENHRY, CDR2 SYGVKD. The CDR3 consists of 13 residues. The CDR3 reads CAITTQSSYEQYF. The DNA for the CDR3 is TGTGCCATTACTACCCAGAGCTCCTACGAGCAGTACTTC.

The chain employs TRBV5-1 and TRBJ1-3; perhaps TRBD1 as D (6 bases). Germline V gives CDR1 SGHRS, CDR2 YFSETQ. This CDR3 contains 15 residues. The V end was cut by 3 bases, the J end by 2 bases, with 12 bases between. The CDR3 reads CASSSQGATGNTIYF. The CDR3 DNA sequence: TGCGCCAGCAGCTCACAGGGAGCGACTGGAAACACCATATATTTT.

This clone appeared a few times. The rearrangement joins TRBV30 to TRBJ1-1; tentatively, D is TRBD1 (6 bases). The germline V gene encodes CDR1 GTSNPN and CDR2 SVGIG (reference sequence). The V and J ends lost 5 bases and 3 bases respectively, with 10 bases between them. This CDR3 has 12 amino acids. CDR3 nucleotides: TGTGCCTGGGCAACAGGGTACACTGAAGCTTTCTTT. It is translated as CAWATGYTEAFF. The complete variable domain, with remaining parts taken from reference TRBV30 and TRBJ1-1, reads SQTIHQWPATLVQPVGSPLSLECTVEGTSNPNLYWYRQAAGRGLQLLFYSVGIGQISSEVPQNLSASRPQDRQFILSSKKLLLSDSGFYLCAWATGYTEAFFGQGTRLTVV.

The chain combines TRBV28 with TRBJ2-3; 7 positions match TRBD1. From germline, CDR1 is MDHEN and CDR2 SYDVKM. The CDR3 spans 15 residues. V gave up 5 bases and J gave up 2 bases; unmatched junction bases: 7. The chain's CDR3 is CASSIPQGHTDTQYF. CDR3 nucleotides: TGTGCCAGCAGTATCCCACAGGGGCACACAGATACGCAGTATTTT.

By share of the sample, this clone is medium-sized (0.01 to 0.1%). V gene TRBV6-6 combines with J gene TRBJ1-1; D is ambiguous. CDR3 length: 11 residues. The V end lost 6 bases, the J end lost 5 bases, and 7 bases lay between the germline ends. Per the germline V gene, CDR1 is MNHNY and CDR2 is SVGAGI (reference sequence). The CDR3 nucleotides are TGTGCCAGCAGGACGAGGACTGAAGCTTTCTTT. This sequence encodes CASRTRTEAFF.

The chain has TRBV5-1 and TRBJ2-7; 11 bases line up with TRBD2. The CDR3 is 15 residues long. Per the germline V gene, CDR1 is SGHRS and CDR2 is YFSETQ. Trimming removed 2 bases from V and 0 bases from J; junction bases left unmatched: 1. This chain's CDR3 is CASSFTSGSSYEQYF. The CDR3 region has the DNA TGCGCCAGCAGCTTTACTAGCGGGAGCTCCTACGAGCAGTACTTC.